Listed below are T cell receptor beta chains from one sample, sequenced in a study of vaccination effects on CD4 cells after COVID-19. The antigens for these receptors are not known. Profiled with immunoSEQ multiplex PCR; TCRdb holds only in-frame clones, not every one. The sample contains roughly 70,000 clones, 74% of which appear only once. The sequences come from CD4+ T cells from PBMCs cultured with HCoV-229E spike peptides, collected after COVID-19 vaccination. These receptor sequences come from a human donor who received a COVID-19 vaccine. The CDR3 runs from the conserved cysteine through the conserved F or W. The D gene is left open where the match is weak. Part of the rows lack a size; the others show once, few, many or a class for expanded clones.

cdr3_length	d_call	clone_size	v_call	j_call	cdr3_nt	cdr3_aa
16	TRBD1	-	TRBV14	TRBJ2-6	TGTGCCAGCAGCCAAGGGACAGGGTTTGGGGCCAACGTCCTGACTTTC	CASSQGTGFGANVLTF
11	-	few	TRBV6-5	TRBJ2-1	TGTGCCAGCAGTTGGGGGGGCGTGCAGTTCTTC	CASSWGGVQFF
13	-	-	TRBV7-3	TRBJ1-1	TGTGCCAGCAGCTTAACCACAGTTACTGAAGCTTTCTTT	CASSLTTVTEAFF
20	TRBD1	-	TRBV10-3	TRBJ2-1	TGTGCCATCAGTGGAGGGGAGGGACAGGGGTTAACGGGTTCCTACAATGAGCAGTTCTTC	CAISGGEGQGLTGSYNEQFF
13	-	-	TRBV29-1	TRBJ1-2	TGCAGCGTTGAAGGTCAAAACCGAAATGGCTACACCTTC	CSVEGQNRNGYTF
14	-	-	TRBV5-1	TRBJ2-2	TGCGCCAGCCTACTAAGCGGAGGCACCGGGGAGCTGTTTTTT	CASLLSGGTGELFF
17	-	many	TRBV5-1	TRBJ1-3	TGCGCCAGCAGCCTCGGCCGGGACACGTTCTCTGGAAACACCATATATTTT	CASSLGRDTFSGNTIYF
15	TRBD1	-	TRBV5-1	TRBJ2-5	TGCGCCAGCAGCTTGGAACCGGTTTCAGGGGGGACCCAGTACTTC	CASSLEPVSGGTQYF
16	TRBD1	-	TRBV7-8	TRBJ1-3	TGTGCCAGCAGCATCCGCCCGGGACAGGGCGGAAACACCATATATTTT	CASSIRPGQGGNTIYF
14	-	-	TRBV3-1/TRBV3-2	TRBJ1-6	TGTGCCAGCAGCCAGGGGTCCATCAATTCACCCCTCCACTTT	CASSQGSINSPLHF
14	-	-	TRBV5-4	TRBJ1-2	TGTGCCAGCAGCCATTTCACAGGGTATAATGGCTACACCTTC	CASSHFTGYNGYTF
14	-	-	TRBV24-1	TRBJ2-3	TGTGCCACCAGTGGTTCCACCCGCACAGATACGCAGTATTTT	CATSGSTRTDTQYF
15	TRBD1	-	TRBV6-5	TRBJ1-2	TGTGCCAGCAGTCCCCCAGGACAGGGTCCGTATGGCTACACCTTC	CASSPPGQGPYGYTF
17	TRBD1	-	TRBV30	TRBJ1-1	TGTGCCTGGAGTAGGGGACAGGGTTCCCTTCTAGCCCCTGAAGCTTTCTTT	CAWSRGQGSLLAPEAFF
16	TRBD2	-	TRBV6-4	TRBJ2-3	TGTGCCAGCAGTGACTCGGCGGGGGGAGTGCCAGATACGCAGTATTTT	CASSDSAGGVPDTQYF
16	-	-	TRBV6-1	TRBJ2-1	TGTGCCAGCAGTGAAGTATGGGTAGGTGTTCGCAATGAGCAGTTCTTC	CASSEVWVGVRNEQFF
15	TRBD1	-	TRBV5-1	TRBJ2-5	TGCGCCAGCGAAAGTTTCGGACAGGGTGGAGAGACCCAGTACTTC	CASESFGQGGETQYF
14	-	-	TRBV9	TRBJ2-6	TGTGCCAGCAGCGTACCGACTGGGGCCAACGTCCTGACTTTC	CASSVPTGANVLTF
14	-	few	TRBV3-1/TRBV3-2	TRBJ1-6	TGTGCCAGCAGCCATGGCAGGGTGGGCTCACCCCTCCACTTT	CASSHGRVGSPLHF
14	TRBD2	-	TRBV7-7	TRBJ2-3	TGTGCCAGCAGCCTAGCGGGACTCACAGATACGCAGTATTTT	CASSLAGLTDTQYF
15	-	few	TRBV3-1/TRBV3-2	TRBJ1-5	TGTGCCAGCAGCTCGCGACAGACCCTCGGGGAGCCCCAGCATTTT	CASSSRQTLGEPQHF
13	-	-	TRBV2	TRBJ1-2	TGTGCCAGCACCCGGACAGTGGGCGAGGGCTACACCTTC	CASTRTVGEGYTF
14	-	-	TRBV2	TRBJ2-1	TGTGCCAGCAGTGTTAGCCTGCCAGGGAATGAGCAGTTCTTC	CASSVSLPGNEQFF
14	-	-	TRBV5-1	TRBJ1-6	TGCGCCAGCAGCTCCTACTCCTATAATTCACCCCTCCACTTT	CASSSYSYNSPLHF
15	-	-	TRBV12-5	TRBJ2-1	TGTGCTAGTGGGGGCCGGGACCGCAAACCCAATGAGCAGTTCTTC	CASGGRDRKPNEQFF
14	-	few	TRBV18	TRBJ1-1	TGTGCCAGCTCGGTTCAGGGGCCGAACACTGAAGCTTTCTTT	CASSVQGPNTEAFF
16	TRBD1	-	TRBV5-1	TRBJ2-3	TGCGCCAGCAGCCAAGGACAGGCGTACTTCACAGATACGCAGTATTTT	CASSQGQAYFTDTQYF
14	-	-	TRBV5-1	TRBJ1-2	TGCGCCAGCAGCTTTGGGGACGGAAACTATGGCTACACCTTC	CASSFGDGNYGYTF
15	-	few	TRBV7-2	TRBJ1-2	TGTGCCAGCAGTTTATCGACGAACGCGAACTATGGCTACACCTTC	CASSLSTNANYGYTF
15	-	-	TRBV10-1	TRBJ2-2	TGCGCCAGCAGCGCGGGGGCCAGCGACACCGGGGAGCTGTTTTTT	CASSAGASDTGELFF
14	TRBD1	-	TRBV10-3	TRBJ1-5	TGTGCCATCAGTGAGGGACAGGGGGATCAGCCCCAGCATTTT	CAISEGQGDQPQHF
15	TRBD2	-	TRBV9	TRBJ2-3	TGTGCCAGCAGCCTATTTTCTGGGGGGGCAGATACGCAGTATTTT	CASSLFSGGADTQYF
14	-	-	TRBV19	TRBJ1-5	TGTGCCAGTAGTGTCGACGGGGGGAATCAGCCCCAGCATTTT	CASSVDGGNQPQHF
19	TRBD2	-	TRBV24-1	TRBJ2-3	TGTGCCACCAGTGATTGGACCGTGACTAGCGGGGGGGCCACAGATACGCAGTATTTT	CATSDWTVTSGGATDTQYF
13	-	-	TRBV18	TRBJ1-4	TGTGCCAGCTCCGATAATTGGGGTGAAAAACTGTTTTTT	CASSDNWGEKLFF
14	-	-	TRBV5-1	TRBJ1-2	TGCGCCAGCAGCTTGGACAGGGACGACTATGGCTACACCTTC	CASSLDRDDYGYTF
14	-	-	TRBV7-3	TRBJ2-3	TGTGCCAGCAGCTCCCAAGGGGGCACAGATACGCAGTATTTT	CASSSQGGTDTQYF
14	-	-	TRBV6-4	TRBJ2-3	TGTGCCAGCAGTGTGACGGTGAGCACAGATACGCAGTATTTT	CASSVTVSTDTQYF
11	-	few	TRBV27	TRBJ1-3	TGTGCCAGCAGGACCGGAAACACCATATATTTT	CASRTGNTIYF
14	-	-	TRBV7-2	TRBJ1-1	TGTGCCAGCAGCTTGCAGGGAGATGGCACTGAAGCTTTCTTT	CASSLQGDGTEAFF
15	-	-	TRBV6-5	TRBJ1-6	TGTGCCAGCAGTTACTCGAGCAGATCTAATTCACCCCTCCACTTT	CASSYSSRSNSPLHF
15	-	-	TRBV19	TRBJ2-3	TGTGCCAGTAGTTCTCCCTTTACATCCTCGGATACGCAGTATTTT	CASSSPFTSSDTQYF
17	-	-	TRBV28	TRBJ2-5	TGTGCCAGCAGGCCCGGACTGAGACTAGAAGGGAAAGAGACCCAGTACTTC	CASRPGLRLEGKETQYF
16	TRBD2	-	TRBV2	TRBJ2-3	TGTGCCAGCAGACTTGGGGGACTAGCGTCCACAGATACGCAGTATTTT	CASRLGGLASTDTQYF
15	-	-	TRBV7-2	TRBJ1-3	TGTGCCAGTAGTCTGACGGGGGGCGCTGGAAACACCATATATTTT	CASSLTGGAGNTIYF
22	-	-	TRBV21-1	TRBJ2-3	TGTGCCAGCAGCAAACTCCAGGGGGCGAAGACTAGCGGGAATTTTAGCACAGATACGCAGTATTTT	CASSKLQGAKTSGNFSTDTQYF
21	TRBD1	-	TRBV5-1	TRBJ1-5	TGCGCCAGCAGCTTGGAGGGAGGGGGACAGCTCAAACTTTATAGCAATCAGCCCCAGCATTTT	CASSLEGGGQLKLYSNQPQHF
15	-	-	TRBV30	TRBJ2-6	TGTGCCTGGAGTGTTATCCCCGAGGGGGCCAACGTCCTGACTTTC	CAWSVIPEGANVLTF